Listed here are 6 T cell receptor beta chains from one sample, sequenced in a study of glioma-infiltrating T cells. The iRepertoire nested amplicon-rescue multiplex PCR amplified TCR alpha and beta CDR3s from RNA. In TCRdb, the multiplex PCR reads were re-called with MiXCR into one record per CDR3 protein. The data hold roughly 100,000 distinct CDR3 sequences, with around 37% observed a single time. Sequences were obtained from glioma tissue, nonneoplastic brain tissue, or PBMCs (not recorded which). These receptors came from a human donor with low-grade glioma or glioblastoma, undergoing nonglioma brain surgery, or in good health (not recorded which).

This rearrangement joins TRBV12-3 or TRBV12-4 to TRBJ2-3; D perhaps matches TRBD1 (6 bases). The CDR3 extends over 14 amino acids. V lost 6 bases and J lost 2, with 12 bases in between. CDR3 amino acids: CASRQGLNTDTQYF. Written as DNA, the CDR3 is TGTGCCAGCAGACAGGGCCTAAACACAGATACGCAGTATTTT.

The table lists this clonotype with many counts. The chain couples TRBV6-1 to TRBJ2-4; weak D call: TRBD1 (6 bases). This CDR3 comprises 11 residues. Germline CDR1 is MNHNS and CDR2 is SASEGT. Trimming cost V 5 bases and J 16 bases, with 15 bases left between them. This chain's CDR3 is CASSLDRTSYF. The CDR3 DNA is TGTGCCAGCAGTCTCGACAGGACGAGTTACTTC.

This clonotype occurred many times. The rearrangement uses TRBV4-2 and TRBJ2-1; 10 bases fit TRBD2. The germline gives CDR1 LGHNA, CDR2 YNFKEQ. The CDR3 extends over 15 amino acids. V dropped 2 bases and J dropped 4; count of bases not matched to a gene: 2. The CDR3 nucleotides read TGTGCCAGCAGCCAAAGACTAGCGGGTTACAATGAGCAGTTCTTC. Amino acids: CASSQRLAGYNEQFF.

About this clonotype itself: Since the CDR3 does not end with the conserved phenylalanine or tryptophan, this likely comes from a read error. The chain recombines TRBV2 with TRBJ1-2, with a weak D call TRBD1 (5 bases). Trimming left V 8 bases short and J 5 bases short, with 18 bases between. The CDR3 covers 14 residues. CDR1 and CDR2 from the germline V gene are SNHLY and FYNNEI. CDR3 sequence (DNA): TGTGCCAGCGTCGGGACTGACTCACGTTATGGCTACACCCTC. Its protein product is CASVGTDSRYGYTL.

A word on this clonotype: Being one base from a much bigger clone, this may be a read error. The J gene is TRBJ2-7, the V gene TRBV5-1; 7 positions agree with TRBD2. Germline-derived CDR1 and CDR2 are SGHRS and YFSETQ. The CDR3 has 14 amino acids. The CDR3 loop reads CASSWSGTSYEQNF. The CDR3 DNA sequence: TGCGCCAGCAGCTGGAGCGGGACCTCCTACGAGCAGAACTTC.

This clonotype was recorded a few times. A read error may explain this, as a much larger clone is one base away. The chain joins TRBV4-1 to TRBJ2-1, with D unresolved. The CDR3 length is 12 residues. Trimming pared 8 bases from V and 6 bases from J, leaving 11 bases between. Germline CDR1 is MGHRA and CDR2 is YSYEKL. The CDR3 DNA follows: TGCGCCAGCGGCCCACACAGCAATGAGCAGTTCTTC. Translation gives CASGPHSNEQFF.